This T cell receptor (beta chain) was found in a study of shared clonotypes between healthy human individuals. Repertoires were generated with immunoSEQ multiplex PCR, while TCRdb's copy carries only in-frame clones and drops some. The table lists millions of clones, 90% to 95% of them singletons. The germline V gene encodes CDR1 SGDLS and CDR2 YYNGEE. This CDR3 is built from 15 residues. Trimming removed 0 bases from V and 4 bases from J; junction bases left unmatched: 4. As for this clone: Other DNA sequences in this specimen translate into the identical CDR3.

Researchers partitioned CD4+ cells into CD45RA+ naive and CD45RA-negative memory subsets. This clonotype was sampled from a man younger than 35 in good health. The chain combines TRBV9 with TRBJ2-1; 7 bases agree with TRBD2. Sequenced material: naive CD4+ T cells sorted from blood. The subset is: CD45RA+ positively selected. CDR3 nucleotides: TGTGCCAGCAGCGTAGGTGGGGGGGATTACAATGAGCAGTTCTTC. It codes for CASSVGGGDYNEQFF.